This T cell receptor (beta chain) was documented in a study of beta chain features in type 1 diabetes. The wider study: Healthy donors resembled patients in age, gender and cell yields.

The CDR3 consists of 15 residues. The J segment lost 6 bases and the V segment lost 4 bases, leaving 7 bases of the junction unmatched. Germline lookup yields CDR1 SGDLS and CDR2 YYNGEE. As every portion of the isolated RNA was reverse transcribed, the sequencing read expressed TCRB transcripts. Assay: immunoSEQ multiplex PCR; the TCRdb copy retains only in-frame clones and omits some. This table has fewer than 550,000 clones, 10% to 12% appearing once. This clone was counted between two and nine times. This TCR came from a woman under 30 in good health. This chain links TRBV9 with TRBJ2-1; 10 bases are shared with TRBD2. Sequenced input: naive CD4+ T cells from blood. Here the CDR3 reads CASSTRTSGINEQFF. CDR3 nucleotide sequence: TGTGCCAGCAGCACCCGGACTAGCGGCATCAATGAGCAGTTCTTC.